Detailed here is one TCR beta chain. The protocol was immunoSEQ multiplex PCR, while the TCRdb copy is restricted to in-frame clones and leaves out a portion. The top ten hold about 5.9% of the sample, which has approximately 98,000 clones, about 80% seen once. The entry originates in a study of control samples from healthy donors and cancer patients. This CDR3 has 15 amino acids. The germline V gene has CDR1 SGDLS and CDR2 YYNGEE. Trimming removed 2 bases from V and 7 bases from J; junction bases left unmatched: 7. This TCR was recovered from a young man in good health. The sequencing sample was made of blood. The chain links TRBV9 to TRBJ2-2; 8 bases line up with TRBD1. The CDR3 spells CASSVGSGGVGELFF. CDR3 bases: TGTGCCAGCAGCGTGGGGTCAGGGGGCGTCGGGGAGCTGTTTTTT.